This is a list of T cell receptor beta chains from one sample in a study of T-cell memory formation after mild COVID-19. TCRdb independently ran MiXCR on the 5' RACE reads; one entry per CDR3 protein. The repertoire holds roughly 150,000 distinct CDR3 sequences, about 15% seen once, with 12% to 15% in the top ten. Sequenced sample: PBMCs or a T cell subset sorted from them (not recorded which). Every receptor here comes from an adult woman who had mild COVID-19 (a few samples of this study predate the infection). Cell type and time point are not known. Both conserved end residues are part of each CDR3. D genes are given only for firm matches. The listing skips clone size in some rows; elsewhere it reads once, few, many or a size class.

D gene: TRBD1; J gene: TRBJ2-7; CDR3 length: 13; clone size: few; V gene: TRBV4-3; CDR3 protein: CASSPGQGNEQYF; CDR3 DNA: TGCGCCAGCAGCCCGGGACAGGGTAACGAGCAGTACTTC
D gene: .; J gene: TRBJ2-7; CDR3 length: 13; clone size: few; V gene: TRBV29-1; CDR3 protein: CSVLGDTSYEQYF; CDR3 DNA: TGCAGCGTCCTGGGGGACACCTCCTACGAGCAGTACTTC
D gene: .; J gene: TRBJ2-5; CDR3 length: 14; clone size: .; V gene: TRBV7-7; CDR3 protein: CASTNGGSSETQYF; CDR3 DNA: TGTGCCAGCACCAATGGAGGGAGCTCAGAGACCCAGTACTTC
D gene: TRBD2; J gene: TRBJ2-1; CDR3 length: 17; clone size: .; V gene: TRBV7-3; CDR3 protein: CASSQGLAGGPQNEQFF; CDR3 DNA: TGTGCCAGCAGCCAGGGACTAGCGGGGGGGCCTCAGAATGAGCAGTTCTTC
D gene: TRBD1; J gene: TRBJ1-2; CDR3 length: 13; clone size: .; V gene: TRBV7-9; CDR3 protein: CASRGGGSYGYTF; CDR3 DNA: TGTGCCAGCAGAGGGGGCGGGAGCTATGGCTACACCTTC
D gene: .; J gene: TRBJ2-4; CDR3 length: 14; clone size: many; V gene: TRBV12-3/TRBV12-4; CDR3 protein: CASSFRGGLDIQYF; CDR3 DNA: TGTGCCAGCAGTTTTAGGGGGGGCCTGGACATTCAGTACTTC
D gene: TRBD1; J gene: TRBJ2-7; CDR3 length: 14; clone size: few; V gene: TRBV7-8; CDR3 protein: CASSPRTGHYEQYF; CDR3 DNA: TGTGCCAGCAGCCCCCGGACAGGGCACTACGAGCAGTACTTC
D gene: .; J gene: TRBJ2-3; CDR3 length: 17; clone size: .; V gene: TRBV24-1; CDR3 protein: CATSEAEGGPNTDTQYF; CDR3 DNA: TGTGCCACCAGTGAAGCGGAGGGAGGACCCAACACAGATACGCAGTATTTT
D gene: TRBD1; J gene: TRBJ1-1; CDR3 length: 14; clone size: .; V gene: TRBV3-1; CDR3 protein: CASSLPGQGRGAFF; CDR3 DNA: TGTGCCAGCAGCCTACCGGGACAGGGACGGGGAGCTTTCTTT
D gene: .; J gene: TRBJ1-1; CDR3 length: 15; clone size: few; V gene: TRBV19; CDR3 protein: CASRDYRGRNTEAFF; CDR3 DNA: TGTGCCAGTAGGGATTATAGGGGGAGGAACACTGAAGCTTTCTTT
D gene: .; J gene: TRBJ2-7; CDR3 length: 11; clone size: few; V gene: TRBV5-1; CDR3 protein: CASRSGDGQYF; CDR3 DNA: TGCGCCAGCAGATCAGGGGACGGGCAGTACTTC
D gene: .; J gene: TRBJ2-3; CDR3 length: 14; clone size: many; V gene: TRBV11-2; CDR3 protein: CASSLVRFTDTQYF; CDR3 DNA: TGTGCCAGCAGCTTAGTCCGGTTCACAGATACGCAGTATTTT
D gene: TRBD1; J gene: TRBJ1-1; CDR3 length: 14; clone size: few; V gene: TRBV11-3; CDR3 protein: CASSPRTGHTEAFF; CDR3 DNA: TGTGCCAGCAGCCCCAGGACAGGGCACACTGAAGCTTTCTTT
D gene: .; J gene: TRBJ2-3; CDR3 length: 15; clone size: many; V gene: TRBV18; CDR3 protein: CASSPIAASTDTQYF; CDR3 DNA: TGTGCCAGCTCACCAATTGCGGCAAGCACAGATACGCAGTATTTT
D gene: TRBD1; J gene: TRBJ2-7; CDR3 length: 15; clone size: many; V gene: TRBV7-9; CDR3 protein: CASSWGQGASYEQYF; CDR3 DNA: TGTGCCAGCAGCTGGGGACAGGGAGCGTCCTACGAGCAGTACTTC
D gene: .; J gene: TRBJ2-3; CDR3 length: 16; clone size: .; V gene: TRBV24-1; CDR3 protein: CATSDPGPGETDTQYF; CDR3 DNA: TGTGCCACCAGTGATCCGGGACCCGGTGAGACAGATACGCAGTATTTT
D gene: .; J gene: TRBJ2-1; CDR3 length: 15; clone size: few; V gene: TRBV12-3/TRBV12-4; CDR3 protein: CASGLGVSSYNEQFF; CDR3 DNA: TGTGCCAGCGGGCTTGGGGTGAGCTCCTACAATGAGCAGTTCTTC
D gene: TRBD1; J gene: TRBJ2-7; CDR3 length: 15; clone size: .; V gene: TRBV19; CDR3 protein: CASSPRTGGLFEQYF; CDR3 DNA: TGTGCCAGTAGTCCGCGGACAGGGGGGCTTTTCGAGCAGTACTTC
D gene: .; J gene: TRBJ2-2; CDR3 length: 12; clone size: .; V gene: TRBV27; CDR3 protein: CASSEPPGELFF; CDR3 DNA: TGTGCCAGCAGTGAGCCCCCCGGGGAGCTGTTTTTT
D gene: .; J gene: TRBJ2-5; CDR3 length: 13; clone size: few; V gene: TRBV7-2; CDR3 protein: CASSFTGKETQYF; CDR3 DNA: TGTGCCAGCAGCTTTACAGGGAAAGAGACCCAGTACTTC
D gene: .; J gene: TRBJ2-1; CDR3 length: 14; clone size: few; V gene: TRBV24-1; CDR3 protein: CATSDSLSADEQFF; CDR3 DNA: TGTGCCACCAGTGATTCGCTCTCAGCAGATGAGCAGTTCTTC
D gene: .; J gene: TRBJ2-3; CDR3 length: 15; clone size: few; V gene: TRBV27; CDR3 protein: CASSFFSDRTDTQYF; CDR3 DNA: TGTGCCAGCAGTTTTTTTTCGGACCGCACAGATACGCAGTATTTT
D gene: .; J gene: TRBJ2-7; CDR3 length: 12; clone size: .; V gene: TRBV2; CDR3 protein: CATLTDSYEQYF; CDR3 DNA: TGTGCCACCCTGACAGATTCCTACGAGCAGTACTTC
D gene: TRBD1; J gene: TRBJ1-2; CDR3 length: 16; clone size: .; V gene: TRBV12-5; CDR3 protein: CASGIATGTGIYGYTF; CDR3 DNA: TGTGCTAGTGGTATCGCTACCGGGACAGGGATCTATGGCTACACCTTC
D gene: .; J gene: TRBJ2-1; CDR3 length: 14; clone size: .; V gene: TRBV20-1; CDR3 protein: CSAREHGTGNEQFF; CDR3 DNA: TGCAGTGCTAGAGAGCACGGGACGGGGAATGAGCAGTTCTTC
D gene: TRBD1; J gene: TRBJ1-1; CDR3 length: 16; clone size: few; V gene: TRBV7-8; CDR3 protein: CASSPWTGAGNTEAFF; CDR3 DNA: TGTGCCAGCAGCCCCTGGACAGGGGCAGGGAACACTGAAGCTTTCTTT
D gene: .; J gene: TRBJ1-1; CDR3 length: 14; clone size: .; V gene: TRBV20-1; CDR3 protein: CSARDDGTNTEAFF; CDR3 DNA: TGCAGTGCTAGAGATGACGGGACAAACACTGAAGCTTTCTTT
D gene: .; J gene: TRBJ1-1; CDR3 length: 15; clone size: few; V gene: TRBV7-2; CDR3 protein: CASSLALLEGAEAFF; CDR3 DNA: TGTGCCAGCAGCTTAGCTCTACTAGAAGGCGCTGAAGCTTTCTTT
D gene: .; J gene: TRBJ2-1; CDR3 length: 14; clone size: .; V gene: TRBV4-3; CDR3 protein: CASSQVPGTNEQFF; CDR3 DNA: TGCGCCAGCAGCCAAGTCCCCGGGACAAATGAGCAGTTCTTC
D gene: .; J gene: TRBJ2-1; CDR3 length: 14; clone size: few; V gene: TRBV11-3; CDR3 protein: CASSKAGLYNEQFF; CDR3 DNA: TGTGCCAGCAGTAAAGCGGGTTTGTACAATGAGCAGTTCTTC
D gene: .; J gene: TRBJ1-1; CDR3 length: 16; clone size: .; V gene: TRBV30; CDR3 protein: CAWSVKGTRRWAEAFF; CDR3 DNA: TGTGCCTGGAGTGTAAAGGGTACCCGACGGTGGGCTGAAGCTTTCTTT
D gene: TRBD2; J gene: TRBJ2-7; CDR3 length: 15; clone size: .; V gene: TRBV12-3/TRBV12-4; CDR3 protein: CASSISGRASYEQYF; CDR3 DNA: TGTGCCAGCAGCATTAGCGGGAGGGCTAGCTACGAGCAGTACTTC
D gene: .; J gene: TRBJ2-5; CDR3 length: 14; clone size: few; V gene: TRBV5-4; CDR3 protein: CARITLVPQETQYF; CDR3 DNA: TGTGCCAGAATTACTCTCGTCCCTCAAGAGACCCAGTACTTC
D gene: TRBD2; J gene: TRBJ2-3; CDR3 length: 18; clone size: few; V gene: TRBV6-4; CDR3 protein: CASSDAPASGGASDTQYF; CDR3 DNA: TGTGCCAGCAGTGACGCACCCGCTAGCGGGGGGGCCTCAGATACGCAGTATTTT
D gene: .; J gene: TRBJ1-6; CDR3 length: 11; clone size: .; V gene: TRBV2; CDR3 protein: CASTLGGTLHF; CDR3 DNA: TGTGCCAGCACCCTCGGGGGCACCCTCCACTTT
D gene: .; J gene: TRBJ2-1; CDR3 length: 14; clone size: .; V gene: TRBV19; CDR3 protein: CASTRPNTYNEQFF; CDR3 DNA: TGTGCCAGTACTAGGCCTAACACCTACAATGAGCAGTTCTTC
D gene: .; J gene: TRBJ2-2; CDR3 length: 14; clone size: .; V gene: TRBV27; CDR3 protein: CASSSDSQPGELFF; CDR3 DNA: TGTGCCAGCAGTTCCGACAGTCAACCCGGGGAGCTGTTTTTT
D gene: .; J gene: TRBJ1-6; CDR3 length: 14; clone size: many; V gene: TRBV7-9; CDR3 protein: CASTLTEHNSPLHF; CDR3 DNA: TGTGCCAGCACCCTGACAGAACACAATTCACCCCTCCACTTT
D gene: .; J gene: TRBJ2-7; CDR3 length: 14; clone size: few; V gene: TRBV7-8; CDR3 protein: CASSLGQISYEQYF; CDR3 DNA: TGTGCCAGCAGCCTAGGACAGATCTCCTACGAGCAGTACTTC
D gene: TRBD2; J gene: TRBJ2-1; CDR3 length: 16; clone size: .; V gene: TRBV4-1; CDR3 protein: CASSQGAGGPRDEQFF; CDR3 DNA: TGCGCCAGCAGCCAAGGTGCGGGAGGGCCGAGGGATGAGCAGTTCTTC
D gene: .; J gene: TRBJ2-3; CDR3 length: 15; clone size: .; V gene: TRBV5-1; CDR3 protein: CASSLGTDYTDTQYF; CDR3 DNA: TGCGCCAGCAGCTTGGGGACGGACTACACAGATACGCAGTATTTT
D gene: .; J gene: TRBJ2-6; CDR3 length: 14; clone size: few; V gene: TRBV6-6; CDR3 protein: CASTGSAGANVLTF; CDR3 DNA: TGTGCCAGCACCGGGTCCGCGGGGGCCAACGTCCTGACTTTC